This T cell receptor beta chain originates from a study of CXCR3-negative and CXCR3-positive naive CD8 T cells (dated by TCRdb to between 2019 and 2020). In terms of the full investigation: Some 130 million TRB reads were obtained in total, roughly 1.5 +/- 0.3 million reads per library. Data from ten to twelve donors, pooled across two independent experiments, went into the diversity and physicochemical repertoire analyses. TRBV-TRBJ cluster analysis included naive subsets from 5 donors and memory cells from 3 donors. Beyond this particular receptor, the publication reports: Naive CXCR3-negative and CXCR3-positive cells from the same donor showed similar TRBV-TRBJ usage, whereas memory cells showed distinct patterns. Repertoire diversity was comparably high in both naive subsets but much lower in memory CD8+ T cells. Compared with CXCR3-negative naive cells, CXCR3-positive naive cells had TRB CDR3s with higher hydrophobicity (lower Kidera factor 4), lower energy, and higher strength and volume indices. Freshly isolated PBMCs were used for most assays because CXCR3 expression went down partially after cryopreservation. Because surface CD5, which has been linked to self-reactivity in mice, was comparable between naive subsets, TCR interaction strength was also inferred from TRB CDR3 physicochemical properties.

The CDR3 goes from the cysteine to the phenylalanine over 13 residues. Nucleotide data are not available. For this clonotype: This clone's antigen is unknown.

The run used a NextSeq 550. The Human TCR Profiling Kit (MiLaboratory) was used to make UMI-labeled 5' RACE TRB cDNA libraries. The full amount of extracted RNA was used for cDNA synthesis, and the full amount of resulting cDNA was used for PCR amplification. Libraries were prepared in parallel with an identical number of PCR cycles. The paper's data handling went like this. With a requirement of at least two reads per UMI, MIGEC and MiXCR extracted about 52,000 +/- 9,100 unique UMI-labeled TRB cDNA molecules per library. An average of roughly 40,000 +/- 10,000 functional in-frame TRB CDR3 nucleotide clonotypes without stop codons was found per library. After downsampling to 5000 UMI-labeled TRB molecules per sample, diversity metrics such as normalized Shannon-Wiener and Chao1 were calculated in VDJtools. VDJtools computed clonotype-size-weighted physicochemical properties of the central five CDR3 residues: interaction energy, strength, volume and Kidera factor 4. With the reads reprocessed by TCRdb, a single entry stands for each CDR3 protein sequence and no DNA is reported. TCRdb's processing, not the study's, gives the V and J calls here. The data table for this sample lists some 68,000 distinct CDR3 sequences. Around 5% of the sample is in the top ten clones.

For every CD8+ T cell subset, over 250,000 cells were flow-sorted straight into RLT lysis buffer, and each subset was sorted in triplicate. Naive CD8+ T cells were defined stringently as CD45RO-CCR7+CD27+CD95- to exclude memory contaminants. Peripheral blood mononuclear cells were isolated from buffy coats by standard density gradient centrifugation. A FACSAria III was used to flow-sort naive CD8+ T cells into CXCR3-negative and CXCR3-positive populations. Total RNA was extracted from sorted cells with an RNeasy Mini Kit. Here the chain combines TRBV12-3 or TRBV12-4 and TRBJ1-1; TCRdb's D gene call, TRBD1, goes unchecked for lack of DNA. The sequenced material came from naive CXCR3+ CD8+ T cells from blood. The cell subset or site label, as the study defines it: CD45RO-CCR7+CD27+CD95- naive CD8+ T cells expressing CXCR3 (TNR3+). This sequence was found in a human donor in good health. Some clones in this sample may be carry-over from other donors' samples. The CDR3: CASSLGGGNGAFF.